The subject of this entry is one T cell receptor beta chain. Its target is unknown. The data are from a study of cytomegalovirus exposure and HLA in healthy donors. The V segment lost 1 base and the J segment 5 bases; nucleotides outside the gene matches: 5. The CDR3 extends over 14 amino acids. Germline CDR1 SGHRS, CDR2 YFSETQ. Primers: 60 Vbeta forward and 13 Jbeta reverse. Profiled with immunoSEQ multiplex PCR; TCRdb holds only in-frame clones, not every one. The sample includes 95,000 to 100,000 clones, around three quarters of them seen just once. Study conclusions and caveats: Earlier results showed most TCR beta V segments being productive about 87% or about 30% of the time. Across donors, presence/absence analyses took sequencing depth to be roughly uniform.

The J gene is TRBJ2-7, the V gene TRBV5-1; the match to TRBD1 covers 8 bases. Sequencing input: PBMCs. This TCR came from a man aged 40-50 years in good health and CMV-seronegative. DNA of the CDR3: TGCGCCAGCAGCTTGCGGGACAGGCTCCACGAGCAGTACTTC. As protein: CASSLRDRLHEQYF. The variable domain in full, with the rest retrieved from reference TRBV5-1 and TRBJ2-7, is KAGVTQTPRYLIKTRGQQVTLSCSPISGHRSVSWYQQTPGQGLQFLFEYFSETQRNKGNFPGRFSGRQFSNSRSEMNVSTLELGDSALYLCASSLRDRLHEQYFGPGTRLTVT.